This passage covers 32 T cell receptor beta chains from one sample sequenced in a study of shared clonotypes between healthy human individuals. Terminally differentiated effector memory CD45RA+ cells were left out of the naive CD8 fraction, which was CD45RO-negative and positively selected for CCR7. The data were produced by immunoSEQ multiplex PCR, yet TCRdb's version contains in-frame clones alone and is incomplete. The table records about 1,800,000 clones, about 95% of them present only once. Sequencing was done on a sample of naive CD8+ T cells sorted from blood. The receptors derive from a man between 18 and 29 years old in good health.

The V call is TRBV28, the J call TRBJ2-7; D unclear. This CDR3 contains 14 residues. Germline lookup yields CDR1 MDHEN and CDR2 SYDVKM. The V and J ends lost 7 bases and 5 bases respectively, with 18 bases between them. The CDR3 region has the DNA TGTGCCAGCACCTTCAGTTTCACGCAGAACGAGCAGTACTTC. Translated: CASTFSFTQNEQYF. The complete variable domain, with remaining parts taken from reference TRBV28 and TRBJ2-7, reads DVKVTQSSRYLVKRTGEKVFLECVQDMDHENMFWYRQDPGLGLRLIYFSYDVKMKEKGDIPEGYSVSREKKERFSLILESASTNQTSMYLCASTFSFTQNEQYFGPGTRLTVT.

The chain is built from TRBV23-1 and TRBJ1-2, with unresolved D. Being an ORF, TRBV23-1 has a function that is uncertain. The CDR3 length is 11 residues. V was pared by 7 bases and J by 3 bases, with 6 bases between. The CDR3 reads CASTAYYGYTF. The CDR3 coding sequence is TGCGCCAGCACCGCTTACTATGGCTACACCTTC.

This clone has just one count. Other DNA sequences from this sample encode an identical CDR3 as well. The rearrangement joins TRBV27 to TRBJ1-2; D is undetermined. Trimming stripped 5 bases from V and 1 base from J, with 8 bases between. This CDR3 is 13 amino acids long. Germline loops: CDR1 MNHEY, CDR2 SMNVEV (reference sequence). The DNA of the CDR3 is TGTGCCAGCAGTCCTCGGGTTAACTATGGCTACACCTTC. It codes for CASSPRVNYGYTF.

V gene TRBV7-4 combines with J gene TRBJ1-5; D not certain. CDR1 SGHVT and CDR2 SQSDAQ come from the germline V gene. The CDR3 is 11 amino acids. V shed 1 base and J shed 9 bases, with 4 bases lying between them. The CDR3 region is CASSLERPQHF. DNA for the CDR3: TGTGCCAGCAGCTTAGAAAGGCCCCAGCATTTT.

This clone was picked up one time. This chain joins TRBV25-1 and TRBJ2-1; D is tentatively TRBD1 or TRBD2 (6 bases each). The CDR3 has 14 amino acids. Trimming removed 4 bases from V and 6 bases from J, with 13 bases in between. CDR1 and CDR2 from the germline V gene are MGHDK and SYGVNS. The CDR3 DNA reads TGTGCCAGCAGTGCAGGGGAGGTCTCCAATGAGCAGTTCTTC. Amino acid sequence: CASSAGEVSNEQFF.

The chain combines TRBV28 with TRBJ1-2, with TRBD1 identical over 7 bases. Trimming removed 5 bases from V and 3 bases from J; junction bases left unmatched: 9. The CDR3 has 15 amino acids. Germline V gene sequence: CDR1 MDHEN, CDR2 SYDVKM. The CDR3 bases are TGTGCCAGCAGTCAGCGGCTAGGGACAGACTATGGCTACACCTTC. The encoded protein is CASSQRLGTDYGYTF.

The rearrangement uses TRBV28 and TRBJ1-3; maybe TRBD1 (6 bases). Germline V gene sequence: CDR1 MDHEN, CDR2 SYDVKM. The CDR3 consists of 15 residues. V was pared by 3 bases and J by 0 bases, with 9 bases between. CDR3 protein: CASSLGQTSGNTIYF. DNA of the CDR3: TGTGCCAGCAGTTTGGGACAAACCTCTGGAAACACCATATATTTT.

The rearrangement uses TRBV10-3 and TRBJ1-1; TRBD1 aligns across 12 bases. J gave up 5 bases and V 7 bases, and 5 bases lay outside the gene matches. The germline V gene has CDR1 ENHRY and CDR2 SYGVKD. The CDR3 extends over 14 amino acids. CDR3 sequence: CAIKGQGAGTEAFF. The CDR3 region has the DNA TGTGCCATCAAGGGACAGGGGGCAGGGACTGAAGCTTTCTTT.

J is TRBJ2-1 and V is TRBV5-4; no firm D call. The CDR3 is made up of 13 amino acids. Trimming cost V 2 bases and J 8 bases, with 11 bases left between them. Germline CDR1 and CDR2: SGHNT and YYREEE (reference sequence). The DNA of the CDR3 is TGTGCCAGCAGCTTTGGGCACCGGGATGAGCAGTTCTTC. Translated, it gives CASSFGHRDEQFF.

The chain employs TRBV7-9 and TRBJ2-5, with 10 positions matching TRBD1. This CDR3 contains 15 residues. V lost 6 bases to trimming and J lost 2 bases; unmatched junction nucleotides: 6. Germline-derived CDR1 and CDR2 are SEHNR and FQNEAQ (reference sequence). The CDR3 region has the DNA TGTGCCAGCAGACCCGGACAGGGGGGACAAGAGACCCAGTACTTC. Amino acids: CASRPGQGGQETQYF.

This chain uses TRBV7-9 with TRBJ2-1; TRBD2 aligns across 10 bases. The germline V gene has CDR1 SEHNR and CDR2 FQNEAQ (reference sequence). CDR3 size: 13 residues. V shed 8 bases, J shed 7 bases, and the junction held 5 bases outside the gene matches. As DNA, the CDR3 is TGTGCCAGCGAGCTAGCGGGGGTTAATGAGCAGTTCTTC. This codes for CASELAGVNEQFF.

V usage is TRBV5-1 and J usage is TRBJ2-7; possible D gene TRBD1, 5 bases. The CDR3 loop spans 15 amino acids. Germline V CDR1 and CDR2: SGHRS, YFSETQ. Trimming pared 5 bases from V and 2 bases from J, leaving 17 bases between. The CDR3 DNA reads as TGCGCCAGCAGTTATGACAGTAGGGGTACCTACGAGCAGTACTTC. Its translation is CASSYDSRGTYEQYF.

The chain links TRBV2 to TRBJ1-1; 8 positions match TRBD1. Germline values: CDR1 SNHLY, CDR2 FYNNEI. J was trimmed by 5 bases and V by 7 bases; bases with no gene match: 12. The CDR3 contains 15 residues. CDR3 in amino acids: CASTTLDRVGTEAFF. The CDR3 coding sequence is TGTGCCAGCACTACATTGGACAGGGTCGGGACTGAAGCTTTCTTT.

The chain links TRBV2 to TRBJ2-5; 11 nucleotides line up with TRBD2. This CDR3 is built from 15 residues. The germline V gene has CDR1 SNHLY and CDR2 FYNNEI. V trimming: 3 bases; J trimming: 7 bases; junction bases outside the gene matches: 7. CDR3 in DNA: TGTGCCAGCAGTGACGTGACTAGCGGGGATGGGACCCAGTACTTC. Translated, it gives CASSDVTSGDGTQYF.

The chain is built from TRBV7-6 and TRBJ1-5, with D uncertain. CDR1 SGHVS and CDR2 FNYEAQ come from the germline V gene. The CDR3 length is 15 residues. V lost 2 bases to trimming and J lost 3 bases, with 11 bases between them. CDR3 sequence: CASSLNSGPNQPQHF. The CDR3 region has the DNA TGTGCCAGCAGCTTAAATTCCGGCCCCAATCAGCCCCAGCATTTT.

The genes are TRBV15 and TRBJ2-6, with D uncertain. CDR1 and CDR2 (germline): LNHNV, YYDKDF (reference sequence). CDR3 length equals 13 residues. V was trimmed by 4 bases and J by 2 bases, leaving 3 bases between them. This CDR3 reads CATSTPGANVLTF. The DNA of the CDR3 is TGTGCCACCAGCACCCCTGGGGCCAACGTCCTGACTTTC. Full variable domain (outside the CDR3, taken from reference TRBV15 and TRBJ2-6): DAMVIQNPRYQVTQFGKPVTLSCSQTLNHNVMYWYQQKSSQAPKLLFHYYDKDFNNEADTPDNFQSRRPNTSFCFLDIRSPGLGDTAMYLCATSTPGANVLTFGAGSRLTVL.

The gene calls are TRBV25-1 and TRBJ1-2; D call uncertain. The V end lost 1 base, the J end lost 4 bases, and 10 bases lay between the germline ends. The CDR3 sequence is 14 residues long. From germline, CDR1 is MGHDK and CDR2 SYGVNS. The CDR3 DNA reads TGTGCCAGCAGTGAATCGGGCAGCGCCTATGGCTACACCTTC. Its translation: CASSESGSAYGYTF.

The V and J genes are TRBV28 and TRBJ1-2, with a possible D match to TRBD1 (6 bases). Trimming stripped 6 bases from V and 4 bases from J, with 15 bases between. Germline V lookup: CDR1 MDHEN, CDR2 SYDVKM. The CDR3 runs to 14 residues. CDR3 amino acids: CASRPTGAGYGYTF. For the CDR3, the DNA is TGTGCCAGCAGACCGACGGGGGCAGGCTATGGCTACACCTTC.

To note about this clone: This sample also contains other DNA sequences that code for the same CDR3. This chain links TRBV27 with TRBJ2-7; D is uncertain. Germline V gene sequence: CDR1 MNHEY, CDR2 SMNVEV (reference sequence). The CDR3 spans 12 residues. Trimming took off 3 bases at V and 6 bases at J, with 9 bases between the two ends. The CDR3 DNA reads TGTGCCAGCAGTTTCTCTGGCTCCGAGCAGTACTTC. It encodes CASSFSGSEQYF.

The gene calls are TRBV27 and TRBJ2-7, with TRBD2 as a possible D gene (7 bases). Germline values: CDR1 MNHEY, CDR2 SMNVEV (reference sequence). The CDR3 consists of 16 residues. Trimming pared 0 bases from V and 1 base from J, leaving 13 bases between. The CDR3 region is CASSLSGGAGSYEQYF. CDR3 nucleotides: TGTGCCAGCAGTTTATCAGGGGGAGCGGGGTCCTACGAGCAGTACTTC.

The genes are TRBV6-1 and TRBJ2-6; D ambiguous. The ends were cut back, 2 bases at V and 3 bases at J, with 8 bases in the middle. Germline V gene sequence: CDR1 MNHNS, CDR2 SASEGT. The CDR3 has 15 residues. CDR3 loop: CASSERAGGANVLTF. The CDR3, as DNA: TGTGCCAGCAGTGAAAGAGCAGGTGGGGCCAACGTCCTGACTTTC.

The rearrangement links TRBV11-3 to TRBJ2-3; 7 positions match TRBD2. Per germline, CDR1 SGHNT and CDR2 YENEEA. Trimming cost V 5 bases and J 2 bases; bases outside gene matches: 4. This CDR3 is built from 14 residues. In DNA, the CDR3 is TGTGCCAGCAGCCGCGGGACTACCACAGATACGCAGTATTTT. Translation gives CASSRGTTTDTQYF.

J is TRBJ1-1 and V is TRBV13; tentatively, D is TRBD1 (5 bases). CDR1 and CDR2 (germline): PRHDT, FYEKMQ (reference sequence). CDR3 size: 16 residues. V gave up 4 bases and J gave up 1 base, with 16 bases separating them. The CDR3 reads CASSSYLDIPNTEAFF. As DNA, the CDR3 is TGTGCCAGCAGCTCCTACCTGGACATCCCGAACACTGAAGCTTTCTTT.

The CDR3 DNA reads TGTGCCAGCGCTGGACAGCCCCCTAACTATGGCTACACCTTC. Translation: CASAGQPPNYGYTF. The chain recombines TRBV7-9 with TRBJ1-2, with D possibly being TRBD1 (6 bases). The V gene's germline CDR1 is SEHNR and CDR2 FQNEAQ (reference sequence). The CDR3 length is 14 residues. With 8 bases removed from V and 0 bases from J, the gap between germline ends came to 13 bases.

The gene calls are TRBV4-1 and TRBJ2-2; TRBD1 agrees at 10 bases. Trimming at V came to 4 bases and at J to 6 bases, leaving 11 bases not matched to a gene. This CDR3 contains 17 residues. Germline CDR1 is MGHRA and CDR2 is YSYEKL. The chain's CDR3 is CASSLEMTGGYSGELFF. The CDR3 DNA reads TGCGCCAGCAGCCTAGAAATGACAGGGGGCTATTCCGGGGAGCTGTTTTTT.

Of note for this clone: The same CDR3 arises from other DNA sequences in this sample as well. The gene calls are TRBV7-9 and TRBJ2-7; TRBD1 agrees at 7 bases. This CDR3 is 12 amino acids long. The junction had 5 bases not matched to a gene; V was cut back by 8 bases and J by 4 bases. Germline CDR1 and CDR2: SEHNR and FQNEAQ (reference sequence). CDR3 sequence (DNA): TGTGCCAGCTCGAGGGGGCTTTACGAGCAGTACTTC. Encoded protein: CASSRGLYEQYF. The whole variable domain, filled in from reference TRBV7-9 and TRBJ2-7, reads DTGVSQNPRHKITKRGQNVTFRCDPISEHNRLYWYRQTLGQGPEFLTYFQNEAQLEKSRLLSDRFSAERPKGSFSTLEIQRTEQGDSAMYLCASSRGLYEQYFGPGTRLTVT.

The CDR3 sequence: CSVVQGSEAFF. DNA of the CDR3: TGCAGCGTTGTACAAGGGTCTGAAGCTTTCTTT. This sequence joins TRBV29-1 and TRBJ1-1; no clear D. CDR1 is SQVTM, CDR2 ANQGSEA, per germline. Trimming took 4 bases from V and 6 from J, leaving 9 bases between them. CDR3 size: 11 residues. Filled out from reference TRBV29-1 and TRBJ1-1, the complete variable domain reads SAVISQKPSRDICQRGTSLTIQCQVDSQVTMMFWYRQQPGQSLTLIATANQGSEATYESGFVIDKFPISRPNLTFSTLTVSNMSPEDSSIYLCSVVQGSEAFFGQGTRLTVV.

V gene TRBV6-1 combines with J gene TRBJ1-2, with TRBD1 matching over 7 bases. The germline gives CDR1 MNHNS, CDR2 SASEGT. The CDR3 is 14 amino acids. The J segment lost 6 bases and the V segment lost 5 bases, leaving 9 bases of the junction unmatched. CDR3 sequence (DNA): TGTGCCAGCAGTCCGTTGGGAGACAGGGATGGCTACACCTTC. Translation gives CASSPLGDRDGYTF.

DNA of the CDR3: TGTGCCAGCAGCTACGGACAGGGTGGGTACGAGCAGTACTTC. Translation gives CASSYGQGGYEQYF. The chain recombines TRBV11-1 with TRBJ2-7; 8 bases map to TRBD1. The CDR3 loop spans 14 amino acids. The V and J ends lost 4 bases and 4 bases, in that order; junction bases with no gene match: 6. The V gene's germline CDR1 is SGHAT and CDR2 FQDESV (reference sequence).

V usage is TRBV5-1 and J usage is TRBJ2-1; 9 nucleotides align to TRBD2. Germline CDR1 SGHRS, CDR2 YFSETQ. J lost 5 bases, V lost 3 bases, and 9 bases had no gene match. The CDR3 covers 16 residues. In nucleotides, the CDR3 is TGCGCCAGCAGCTACCAGGCTAGCGGGGCTGACAATGAGCAGTTCTTC. As protein: CASSYQASGADNEQFF.

A single count supports this clone. The chain joins TRBV2 to TRBJ1-4; 9 bases match TRBD1. Trimming cost V 9 bases and J 7 bases; bases outside gene matches: 3. CDR1 is SNHLY, CDR2 FYNNEI, per germline. The CDR3 is 12 amino acids. The CDR3 DNA is TGTGCCAGACAGGGGGCTGGTGAAAAACTGTTTTTT. Its protein product is CARQGAGEKLFF.

The gene calls are TRBV27 and TRBJ1-5; 8 nucleotides match TRBD1. V gave up 5 bases and J gave up 6 bases; unmatched junction bases: 15. This CDR3 is 17 amino acids long. From germline, CDR1 is MNHEY and CDR2 SMNVEV (reference sequence). CDR3 sequence reads: CASSPGQVQGGGQPQHF. Here the CDR3 DNA reads TGTGCCAGCAGTCCGGGACAGGTACAAGGGGGAGGTCAGCCCCAGCATTTT.